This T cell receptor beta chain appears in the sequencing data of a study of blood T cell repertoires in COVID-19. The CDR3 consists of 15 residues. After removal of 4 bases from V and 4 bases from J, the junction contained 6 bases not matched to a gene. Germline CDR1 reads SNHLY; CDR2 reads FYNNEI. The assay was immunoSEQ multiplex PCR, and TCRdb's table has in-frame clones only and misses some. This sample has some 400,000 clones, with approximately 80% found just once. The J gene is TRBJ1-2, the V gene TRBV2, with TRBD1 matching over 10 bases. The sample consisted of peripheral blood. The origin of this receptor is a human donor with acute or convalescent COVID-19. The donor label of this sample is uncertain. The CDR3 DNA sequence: TGTGCCAGCAGTGTTTCGGGGACAGGGGTCTATGGCTACACCTTC. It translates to CASSVSGTGVYGYTF.